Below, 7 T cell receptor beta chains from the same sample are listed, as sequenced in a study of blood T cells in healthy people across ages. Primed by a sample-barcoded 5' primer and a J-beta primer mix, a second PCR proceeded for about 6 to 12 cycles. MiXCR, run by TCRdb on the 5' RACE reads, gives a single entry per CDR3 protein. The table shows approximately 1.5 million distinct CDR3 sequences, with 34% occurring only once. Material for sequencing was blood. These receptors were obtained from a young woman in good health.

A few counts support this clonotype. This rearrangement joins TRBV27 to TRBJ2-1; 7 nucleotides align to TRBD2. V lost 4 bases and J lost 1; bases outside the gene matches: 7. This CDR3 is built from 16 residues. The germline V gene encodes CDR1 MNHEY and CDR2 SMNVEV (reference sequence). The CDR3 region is CASSSPSGNSYNEQFF. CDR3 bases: TGTGCCAGCAGTTCCCCTAGCGGCAATTCCTACAATGAGCAGTTCTTC.

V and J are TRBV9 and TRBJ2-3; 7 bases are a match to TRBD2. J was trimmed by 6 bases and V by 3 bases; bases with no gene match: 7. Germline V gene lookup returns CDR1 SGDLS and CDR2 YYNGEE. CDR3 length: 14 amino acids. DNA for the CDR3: TGTGCCAGCAGCGCGAGCGGGATAAGGGATACGCAGTATTTT. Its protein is CASSASGIRDTQYF.

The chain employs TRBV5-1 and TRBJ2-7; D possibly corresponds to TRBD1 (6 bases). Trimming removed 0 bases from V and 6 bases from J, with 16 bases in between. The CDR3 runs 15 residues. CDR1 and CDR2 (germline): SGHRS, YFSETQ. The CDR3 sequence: CASSLEQGRPGEQYF. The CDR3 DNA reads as TGCGCCAGCAGCTTGGAACAGGGCCGTCCCGGCGAGCAGTACTTC.

In DNA, the CDR3 is TGCAGTGCTCACAGGGAGGATGCTACAGATACGCAGTATTTT. Amino acids: CSAHREDATDTQYF. The rearrangement links TRBV20-1 to TRBJ2-3; either TRBD1 or TRBD2 may fit D (6 bases each). The CDR3 spans 14 residues. The germline V and J ends were trimmed by 5 bases and 3 bases, with 15 bases remaining between them. Looked up from germline, CDR1 is DFQATT and CDR2 is SNEGSKA (reference sequence).

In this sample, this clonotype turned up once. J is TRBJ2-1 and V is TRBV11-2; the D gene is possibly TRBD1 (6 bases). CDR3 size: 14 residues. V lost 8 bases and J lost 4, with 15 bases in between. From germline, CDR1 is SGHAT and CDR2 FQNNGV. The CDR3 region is CASGRGGPYNEQFF. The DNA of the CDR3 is TGTGCCAGCGGCAGGGGTGGGCCTTACAATGAGCAGTTCTTC.

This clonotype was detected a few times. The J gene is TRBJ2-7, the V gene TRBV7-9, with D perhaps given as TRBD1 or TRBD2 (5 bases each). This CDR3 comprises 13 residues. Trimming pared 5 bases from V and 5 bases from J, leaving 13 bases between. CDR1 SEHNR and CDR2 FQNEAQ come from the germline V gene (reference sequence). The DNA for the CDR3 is TGTGCCAGCAGCCTCGGGGCCTTCAACGAGCAGTACTTC. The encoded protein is CASSLGAFNEQYF.

This CDR3 reads CASSGQGEVEGYTF. Written as DNA, the CDR3 is TGTGCCAGCAGCGGGCAGGGTGAGGTTGAGGGCTACACCTTC. The chain recombines TRBV9 with TRBJ1-2, with a possible D match to TRBD1 (5 bases). The CDR3 spans 14 residues. Trimming cost V 3 bases and J 8 bases, with 17 bases left between them. The V gene's germline CDR1 is SGDLS and CDR2 YYNGEE.